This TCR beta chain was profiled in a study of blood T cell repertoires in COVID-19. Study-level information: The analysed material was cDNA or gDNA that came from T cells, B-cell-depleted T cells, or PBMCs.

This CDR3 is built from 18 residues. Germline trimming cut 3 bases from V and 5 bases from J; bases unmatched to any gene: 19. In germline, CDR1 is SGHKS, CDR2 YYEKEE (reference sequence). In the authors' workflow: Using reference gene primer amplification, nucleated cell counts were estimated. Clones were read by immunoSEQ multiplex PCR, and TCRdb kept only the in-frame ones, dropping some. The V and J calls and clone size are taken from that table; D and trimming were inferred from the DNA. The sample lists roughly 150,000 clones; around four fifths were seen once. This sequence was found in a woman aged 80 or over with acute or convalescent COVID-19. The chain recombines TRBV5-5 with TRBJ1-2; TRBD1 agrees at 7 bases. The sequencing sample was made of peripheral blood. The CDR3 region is CASSSSRGRRSGWYGYTF. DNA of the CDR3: TGTGCCAGCAGCTCCTCGAGGGGGCGGCGGTCGGGGTGGTATGGCTACACCTTC.